Listed below are T cell receptor beta chains from one sample, sequenced in a study of blood T cell repertoires in COVID-19. TCRdb keeps only in-frame clones here, not all; method: immunoSEQ multiplex PCR. Here the sample spans about 330,000 clones, around 87% being singletons. The sample taken for sequencing was peripheral blood. All receptors come from a woman in her forties or fifties with active or convalescent COVID-19. Both conserved end residues are part of each CDR3.

V gene,J gene,CDR3 protein
TRBV29-1,TRBJ2-3,CSVAGVDTQYF
TRBV6-2/TRBV6-3,TRBJ1-1,CASSFVGAQAFF
TRBV9,TRBJ2-4,CASSVEAGDIQYF
TRBV2,TRBJ1-4,CASSLLTGDKLFF
TRBV6-5,TRBJ2-7,CASSKQGYSYEQYF
TRBV11-2,TRBJ2-2,CASSLGTGISGELFF
TRBV27,TRBJ2-2,CASRANTGELFF
TRBV11-2,TRBJ2-5,CASSWGVTSSFQETQYF
TRBV5-1,TRBJ2-7,CASRPGTGKDEQYF
TRBV11-2,TRBJ1-1,CASSLSPGTEAFF
TRBV2,TRBJ2-2,CANGRADRGTGELFF
TRBV6-5,TRBJ2-3,CASSYDDFSTDTQYF
TRBV12-3/TRBV12-4,TRBJ2-7,CASSIGQVYEQYF
TRBV18,TRBJ1-4,CASSPLGTLPAELFF
TRBV2,TRBJ2-6,CASSEAGGSGANVLTF
TRBV28,TRBJ2-5,CASSFGETQYF
TRBV23-1,TRBJ1-1,CASSHQGTEAFF
TRBV6-5,TRBJ1-2,CASSYSEGLGYTF
TRBV19,TRBJ2-1,CASSISGADEQFF
TRBV5-1,TRBJ2-5,CASDPDRDSRAQYF
TRBV6-1,TRBJ1-1,CASSRTVNTEAFF
TRBV5-1,TRBJ2-5,CASSLASGGLETQYF
TRBV5-1,TRBJ2-1,CASSAQPSSELEFF
TRBV20-1,TRBJ2-1,CRCGSGNEQFF
TRBV7-3,TRBJ2-7,CASSLRLAGFNEQYF
TRBV5-4,TRBJ2-7,CASSVSGRAYEQYF
TRBV15,TRBJ2-5,CATSRLQGNQYF
TRBV27,TRBJ2-7,CASSLGDSYEQYF
TRBV10-3,TRBJ2-1,CAIMRQGGYNEQFF
TRBV6-5,TRBJ1-1,CASTILEGQGGVFF
TRBV7-9,TRBJ1-4,CASSLTAGLGEKLFF
TRBV19,TRBJ1-4,CASALDGTGPNEKLFF
TRBV15,TRBJ2-7,CATPDYLEAYEQYF
TRBV11-2,TRBJ2-7,CASSDPQGFVQYF
TRBV30,TRBJ2-7,CAWSVPRQGLAGHEQYF
TRBV18,TRBJ1-1,CASSPLLSQGYTEAFF
TRBV14,TRBJ2-7,CASSLHSYEQYF
TRBV6-1,TRBJ2-7,CASSESGTYEQYF
TRBV4-2,TRBJ2-7,CASSQDYSSSYEQYF
TRBV7-2,TRBJ2-7,CASSWASGTYEQYF
TRBV4-1,TRBJ2-1,CASSQGGVDEQFF
TRBV19,TRBJ2-3,CASSIADGLTDTQYF
TRBV4-3,TRBJ2-1,CASSQRLAGGSQSYEQFF
TRBV28,TRBJ1-1,CASNPPGGYEAFF
TRBV9,TRBJ2-7,CASSATSGSYEQYF
TRBV3-1/TRBV3-2,TRBJ1-6,CASRNRQGGINSPLHF
TRBV7-8,TRBJ2-4,CASSLGGLLTKNIQYF
TRBV7-9,TRBJ2-1,CASSLLTSGNEQFF
TRBV30,TRBJ2-7,CAWSARNHEQYF